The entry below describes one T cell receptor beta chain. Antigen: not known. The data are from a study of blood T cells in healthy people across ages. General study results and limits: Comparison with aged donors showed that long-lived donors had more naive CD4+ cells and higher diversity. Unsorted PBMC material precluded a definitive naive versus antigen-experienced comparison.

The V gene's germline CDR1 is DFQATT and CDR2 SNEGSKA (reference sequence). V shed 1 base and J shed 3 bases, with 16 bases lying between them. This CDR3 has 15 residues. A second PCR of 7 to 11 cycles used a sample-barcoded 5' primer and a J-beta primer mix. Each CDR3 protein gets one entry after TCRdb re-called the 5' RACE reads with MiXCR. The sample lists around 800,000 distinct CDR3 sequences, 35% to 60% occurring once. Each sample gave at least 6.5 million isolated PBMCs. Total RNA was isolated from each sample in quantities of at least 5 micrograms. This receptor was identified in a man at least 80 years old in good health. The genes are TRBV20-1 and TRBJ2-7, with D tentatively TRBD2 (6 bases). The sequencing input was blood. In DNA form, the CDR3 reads TGCAGTGCTAGAGGGGCGGAGGGCTCGAACTACGAGCAGTACTTC. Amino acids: CSARGAEGSNYEQYF.